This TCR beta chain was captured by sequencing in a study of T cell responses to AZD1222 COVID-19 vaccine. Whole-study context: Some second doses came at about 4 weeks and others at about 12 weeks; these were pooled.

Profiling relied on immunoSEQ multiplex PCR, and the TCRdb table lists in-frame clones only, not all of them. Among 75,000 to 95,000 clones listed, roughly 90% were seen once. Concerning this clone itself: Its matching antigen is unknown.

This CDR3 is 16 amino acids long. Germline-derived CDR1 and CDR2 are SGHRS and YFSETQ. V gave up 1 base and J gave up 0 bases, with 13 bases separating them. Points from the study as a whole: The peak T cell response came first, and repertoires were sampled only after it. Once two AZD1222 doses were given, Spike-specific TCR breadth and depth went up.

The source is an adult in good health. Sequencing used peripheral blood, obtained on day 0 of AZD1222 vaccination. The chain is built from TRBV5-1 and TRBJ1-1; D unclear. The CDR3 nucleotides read TGCGCCAGCAGCTTGTCTGTCAGCCTGCTGAACACTGAAGCTTTCTTT. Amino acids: CASSLSVSLLNTEAFF.